This T cell receptor (beta chain) stems from a study of OX40 agonist ivuxolimab in advanced cancers. Study background: Patients receiving dose escalation had hepatocellular carcinoma, melanoma, renal cell or head and neck cancer. Study results and caveats: Clonal expansion by week 6 occurred in CD4+ and CD8+ blood T cells (at 0.1 to 3.0 mg/kg). Average numbers of expanded clones were greater in CD8+ T cells than in CD4+. The expanded peripheral T cells' antigen specificity was not determined.

The V gene lost 2 bases and the J gene lost 2 bases, with 11 bases spanning the gap. Germline CDR1 is SGHKS and CDR2 is YYEKEE (reference sequence). This CDR3 is 14 amino acids long. As regards this clone: What it binds is unknown.

TCRdb's table, derived via immunoSEQ multiplex PCR, lists solely in-frame clones and lacks some. The table lists 7,500 to 8,500 clones, less than 85% of them singletons. The chain is built from TRBV5-5 and TRBJ2-7; weak D call: TRBD1 (5 bases). The sample was CD4+ or CD8+ T cells sorted from blood, taken in a trial of the OX40 agonist ivuxolimab. The clonotype was recovered from an adult with an advanced solid tumor such as melanoma, head and neck, liver or kidney cancer. The CDR3 DNA sequence: TGTGCCAGCAGCTTTTGGGGCAGCCCCTACGAGCAGTACTTC. It specifies CASSFWGSPYEQYF.